The next 25 T cell receptor beta chains were all read from a single sample in a study of control samples from healthy donors and cancer patients. Sequencing used immunoSEQ multiplex PCR; TCRdb keeps in-frame clones, though not all of them. The sample has 100,000 to 150,000 clones; about 90% are singletons. Sequencing was carried out using blood. The receptors derive from a woman aged 45 to 65 in good health.

The rearrangement uses TRBV5-1 and TRBJ2-1; perhaps TRBD1 as D (6 bases). CDR1 SGHRS and CDR2 YFSETQ come from the germline V gene. The CDR3 runs 17 residues. Trimming cost V 0 bases and J 0 bases, with 13 bases left between them. The CDR3 here is CASSLAGAPYSYNEQFF. In DNA, the CDR3 is TGCGCCAGCAGCTTGGCAGGGGCCCCCTACTCCTACAATGAGCAGTTCTTC.

The chain recombines TRBV24-1 with TRBJ1-5; TRBD1 aligns across 7 bases. The CDR3 is made up of 16 amino acids. The germline gives CDR1 KGHDR, CDR2 SFDVKD. The junction had 8 bases not matched to a gene; V was cut back by 3 bases and J by 4 bases. DNA for the CDR3: TGTGCCACCAGTGATCCCACCGGGACAGTAAATCAGCCCCAGCATTTT. It specifies CATSDPTGTVNQPQHF.

The chain links TRBV7-9 to TRBJ1-2; 7 nucleotides match TRBD1. The germline gives CDR1 SEHNR, CDR2 FQNEAQ (reference sequence). The CDR3 runs to 13 residues. Trimming cost V 5 bases and J 5 bases; bases outside gene matches: 5. CDR3 sequence: CASSLTGRYGYTF. The CDR3, as DNA: TGTGCCAGCAGCCTGACAGGGAGATATGGCTACACCTTC.

This chain uses TRBV6-5 with TRBJ1-5; D perhaps matches TRBD1 (5 bases). V lost 3 bases, J lost 7 bases, and 13 bases lay in between. This CDR3 is 14 amino acids long. The germline V gene has CDR1 MNHEY and CDR2 SVGAGI. CDR3 nucleotides: TGTGCCAGCAGTTATGGGGGGGAAGAACAGCCCCAGCATTTT. Translated, it gives CASSYGGEEQPQHF.

The chain joins TRBV30 to TRBJ2-7; D unresolved. The ends were cut back, 2 bases at V and 7 bases at J, with 12 bases in the middle. Germline CDR1 GTSNPN, CDR2 SVGIG (reference sequence). The CDR3 contains 12 residues. The CDR3 loop is CAWSSELGEQYF. CDR3 bases: TGTGCCTGGAGTTCGGAATTGGGAGAGCAGTACTTC.

The V call is TRBV1, the J call TRBJ1-2; no check of the table's D call, TRBD1, against the DNA was made. TRBV1 is annotated as a pseudogene. This CDR3 is 13 amino acids long. Here the CDR3 reads CTSSSGTGNGYTF. The CDR3 DNA follows: TGCACCAGCAGCTCCGGGACAGGGAATGGCTACACCTTC.

This rearrangement joins TRBV12-5 to TRBJ2-1; TRBD2 aligns across 11 bases. The V and J ends lost 0 bases and 3 bases, in that order; junction bases with no gene match: 4. This CDR3 contains 17 residues. Germline CDR1 LGHNT, CDR2 FRNRAP. In DNA, the CDR3 is TGTGCTAGTGGTTTGGTGACTAGCGGGACAGACTACAATGAGCAGTTCTTC. This encodes CASGLVTSGTDYNEQFF.

This chain uses TRBV19 with TRBJ2-2; D unresolved. V was trimmed by 9 bases and J by 5 bases, leaving 19 bases between them. The CDR3 runs 15 residues. CDR1 LNHDA and CDR2 SQIVND come from the germline V gene (reference sequence). The CDR3 sequence: CASQLDVRRTGELFF. In DNA form, the CDR3 reads TGTGCCAGCCAACTCGACGTTCGTAGGACCGGGGAGCTGTTTTTT.

This CDR3 reads CASSKEGVSYEQYF. The CDR3 DNA sequence: TGTGCCAGTAGTAAGGAGGGAGTCTCCTACGAGCAGTACTTC. The chain carries TRBV19 and TRBJ2-7, with D perhaps matching TRBD2 (6 bases). Germline V CDR1 and CDR2: LNHDA, SQIVND (reference sequence). This CDR3 comprises 14 residues. Trimming stripped 4 bases from V and 0 bases from J, with 10 bases between.

The chain employs TRBV21-1 and TRBJ1-6; the table's D call of TRBD1 was not tested on the DNA. TRBV21-1 is marked as a pseudogene. The CDR3 sequence is 17 residues long. CDR3 sequence reads: CANDKSGQSSYNSPLHF. CDR3 bases: TGTGCCAATGACAAATCGGGACAAAGCTCCTATAATTCACCCCTCCACTTT.

This clone turned up a few times. The V gene is TRBV6-5, the J gene TRBJ2-1; D possibly corresponds to TRBD2 (5 bases). CDR1 is MNHEY, CDR2 SVGAGI, per germline. The V end lost 7 bases, the J end lost 7 bases, and 14 bases lay between the germline ends. The length of the CDR3 is 13 residues. CDR3 nucleotide sequence: TGTGCCAGCACGACCCGTATAGCGAATGAGCAGTTCTTC. Protein sequence: CASTTRIANEQFF.

The chain recombines TRBV27 with TRBJ2-7; D is possibly TRBD1 (6 bases). The V gene lost 6 bases and the J gene lost 3 bases, with 21 bases spanning the gap. The germline V gene has CDR1 MNHEY and CDR2 SMNVEV (reference sequence). There are 16 residues in the CDR3. The CDR3 loop is CASRSTKTGTHYEQYF. CDR3 coding DNA: TGTGCCAGCAGGAGTACCAAAACCGGGACACACTACGAGCAGTACTTC.

V usage is TRBV19 and J usage is TRBJ1-2; 7 bases line up with TRBD1. This CDR3 is built from 14 residues. Germline assignment: CDR1 LNHDA and CDR2 SQIVND (reference sequence). With V trimmed by 5 bases and J by 3 bases, 6 bases remained unmatched. CDR3 DNA sequence: TGTGCCAGTAGTGGGGGACAGCTTTACTATGGCTACACCTTC. It codes for CASSGGQLYYGYTF. The whole variable domain, remainder taken from reference TRBV19 and TRBJ1-2, is DGGITQSPKYLFRKEGQNVTLSCEQNLNHDAMYWYRQDPGQGLRLIYYSQIVNDFQKGDIAEGYSVSREKKESFPLTVTSAQKNPTAFYLCASSGGQLYYGYTFGSGTRLTVV.

The rearrangement uses TRBV15 and TRBJ1-4; no firm D call. The V and J ends lost 1 base and 9 bases respectively, with 12 bases between them. Germline V lookup: CDR1 LNHNV, CDR2 YYDKDF (reference sequence). The CDR3 is 14 amino acids. This CDR3 reads CATSRANRDQKLFF. DNA for the CDR3: TGTGCCACCAGCAGAGCCAACCGGGATCAAAAACTGTTTTTT.

The CDR3 DNA reads as TGCAGCGTTGAAGGGTTAGGCGCGGGAGAGCAGTACTTC. Its translation: CSVEGLGAGEQYF. The chain links TRBV29-1 to TRBJ2-7; the D gene is possibly TRBD2 (6 bases). Germline CDR1 SQVTM, CDR2 ANQGSEA. The V and J ends lost 1 base and 7 bases respectively, with 14 bases between them. The CDR3 is 13 residues long.

The V gene is TRBV7-8, the J gene TRBJ1-3; D remains unclear. The V gene lost 1 base and the J gene lost 0 bases, with 7 bases spanning the gap. Germline V gene data show CDR1 as SGHVS and CDR2 as FQNEAQ. The CDR3 contains 15 residues. The CDR3 protein is CASSLVRSSGNTIYF. The CDR3 DNA reads TGTGCCAGCAGCTTAGTTCGCAGCTCTGGAAACACCATATATTTT.

This rearrangement joins TRBV15 to TRBJ1-2; D is perhaps TRBD1 (6 bases). Trimming cost V 8 bases and J 3 bases, with 13 bases left between them. The CDR3 is made up of 13 amino acids. The germline V gene has CDR1 LNHNV and CDR2 YYDKDF (reference sequence). Written as DNA, the CDR3 is TGTGCCACCTACATGACAGGCGACTATGGCTACACCTTC. Protein: CATYMTGDYGYTF.

The chain links TRBV4-2 to TRBJ2-7; D may match TRBD1 or TRBD2 (5 bases each). V was shortened by 4 bases and J by 2 bases, with 18 bases between the two germline ends. CDR3 length equals 16 residues. Germline V gene sequence: CDR1 LGHNA, CDR2 YNFKEQ. The chain's CDR3 is CASSPWGTGRTYEQYF. The CDR3 DNA reads TGTGCCAGCAGCCCCTGGGGAACGGGACGTACCTACGAGCAGTACTTC.

V gene TRBV30 combines with J gene TRBJ2-1, with 12 bases aligning to TRBD2. CDR1 is GTSNPN, CDR2 SVGIG, per germline (reference sequence). The CDR3 consists of 13 residues. V lost 2 bases to trimming and J lost 10 bases; unmatched junction nucleotides: 3. In DNA, the CDR3 is TGTGCCTGGAGTCCACTAGCGGGGGGAGAGCAGTTCTTC. This sequence encodes CAWSPLAGGEQFF.

The rearrangement joins TRBV2 to TRBJ1-4; a weak D match, TRBD1 (6 bases). CDR1 SNHLY and CDR2 FYNNEI come from the germline V gene. Trimming pared 3 bases from V and 6 bases from J, leaving 11 bases between. This CDR3 region has 14 residues. The DNA for the CDR3 is TGTGCCAGCAGTGACTGGGGGGCTGATGAAAAACTGTTTTTT. Protein sequence: CASSDWGADEKLFF.

The chain recombines TRBV2 with TRBJ1-3, with a weak D call TRBD1 (6 bases). V shed 5 bases and J shed 2 bases, with 10 bases lying between them. Germline CDR1 reads SNHLY; CDR2 reads FYNNEI. This CDR3 contains 14 residues. The CDR3, as DNA: TGTGCCAGCAGTTACAGGGACGCTGGAAACACCATATATTTT. Amino acid sequence: CASSYRDAGNTIYF. The full variable domain, rest sourced from reference TRBV2 and TRBJ1-3, is EPEVTQTPSHQVTQMGQEVILRCVPISNHLYFYWYRQILGQKVEFLVSFYNNEISEKSEIFDDQFSVERPDGSNFTLKIRSTKLEDSAMYFCASSYRDAGNTIYFGEGSWLTVV.

With respect to this clone: The junction departs from germline at one end; a sequencing error may be responsible. The rearrangement links TRBV7-7 to TRBJ2-7; a possible D gene is TRBD1 (6 bases). The CDR3 covers 14 residues. Germline V lookup: CDR1 SSHAT, CDR2 FNYEAQ (reference sequence). The CDR3 DNA sequence: TGTGCTAGCAGCCTGAGACAGGTTAGCAACGAGCAGTACTTC. This codes for CASSLRQVSNEQYF.

The chain carries TRBV2 and TRBJ1-2; D not certain. Germline V gives CDR1 SNHLY, CDR2 FYNNEI. Trimming cost V 1 base and J 2 bases, with 8 bases left between them. The CDR3 sequence is 14 residues long. The CDR3 coding sequence is TGTGCCAGCAGTGAAGGGGGTAAAAACTATGGCTACACCTTC. Translation gives CASSEGGKNYGYTF.

This rearrangement joins TRBV7-8 to TRBJ2-1; 7 positions match TRBD2. The CDR3 contains 15 residues. V was clipped by 2 bases and J by 3 bases; unmatched bases: 4. The germline V gene has CDR1 SGHVS and CDR2 FQNEAQ. CDR3 residues: CASSLFGGDYNEQFF. As DNA, the CDR3 is TGTGCCAGCAGCTTATTTGGGGGGGACTACAATGAGCAGTTCTTC.

This clone was detected once. The V gene is TRBV19, the J gene TRBJ2-1, with TRBD2 matching over 7 bases. Germline values: CDR1 LNHDA, CDR2 SQIVND (reference sequence). This CDR3 is built from 13 residues. J lost 4 bases, V lost 6 bases, and 3 bases had no gene match. The CDR3 is CASRPSGYNEQFF. The CDR3 DNA is TGTGCCAGTAGACCTAGCGGATACAATGAGCAGTTCTTC.